Shown below are 23 T cell receptor beta chains from a single sample sequenced in a study of blood T cell repertoires in COVID-19. Profiled with immunoSEQ multiplex PCR; TCRdb holds only in-frame clones, not every one. The table lists 97,000 or so clones, 70% to 90% of them singletons, with around 4% in the top ten. Specimen: peripheral blood. These TCRs come from a man between 60 and 70 years old with acute or convalescent COVID-19.

The CDR3 coding sequence is TGTGCCTGGGTTGACAGGGGCGAACTCAATACGCAGTATTTT. Its translation is CAWVDRGELNTQYF. V gene TRBV2 combines with J gene TRBJ2-3; TRBD1 matches at 8 bases. The CDR3 extends over 14 amino acids. Germline-derived CDR1 and CDR2 are SNHLY and FYNNEI. V shed 11 bases and J 7 bases; nucleotides not matched to a gene: 14.

This clone has only a few counts. The junction and the germline gene differ at one end; a read error may be behind it. The genes are TRBV6-1 and TRBJ1-1, with D unclear. The length of the CDR3 is 15 residues. CDR1 is MNHNS and CDR2 is SASEGT in the germline V gene. This CDR3 is CASTERGSPNTEAFF. In DNA, the CDR3 is TGTGCCAGCACTGAACGGGGTTCACCGAACACTGAAGCTTTCTTT.

The chain is built from TRBV14 and TRBJ2-1; D gene ambiguous. CDR1 and CDR2 from the germline V gene are SGHDN and FVKESK. The CDR3 consists of 15 residues. Trimming removed 1 base from V and 0 bases from J, with 7 bases in between. This CDR3 is CASSQGSSSYNEQFF. CDR3 sequence (DNA): TGTGCCAGCAGCCAAGGGAGTAGCTCCTACAATGAGCAGTTCTTC.

This clone has just a few counts. The chain recombines TRBV12-5 with TRBJ1-3; no reliable D call. The CDR3 extends over 17 amino acids. Trimming removed 3 bases from V and 0 bases from J, with 15 bases in between. Germline values: CDR1 LGHNT, CDR2 FRNRAP. CDR3 DNA sequence: TGTGCTAGTGGTTTCCAGGTTTATACAAGCTCTGGAAACACCATATATTTT. Protein product: CASGFQVYTSSGNTIYF. The whole variable domain, filled in from reference TRBV12-5 and TRBJ1-3, reads DARVTQTPRHKVTEMGQEVTMRCQPILGHNTVFWYRQTMMQGLELLAYFRNRAPLDDSGMPKDRFSAEMPDATLATLKIQPSEPRDSAVYFCASGFQVYTSSGNTIYFGEGSWLTVV.

V usage is TRBV20-1 and J usage is TRBJ1-1; D is unclear. This CDR3 region has 11 residues. Looked up from germline, CDR1 is DFQATT and CDR2 is SNEGSKA (reference sequence). V dropped 4 bases and J dropped 4 bases, with 7 bases sitting between them. CDR3 in amino acids: CSATNSTEAFF. In DNA form, the CDR3 reads TGCAGTGCTACAAATTCCACTGAAGCTTTCTTT.

The J gene is TRBJ1-1, the V gene TRBV15, with TRBD1 as a possible D gene (6 bases). Trimming left V 0 bases short and J 1 base short, with 9 bases between. There are 15 residues in the CDR3. CDR1 is LNHNV and CDR2 is YYDKDF in the germline V gene (reference sequence). CDR3 DNA sequence: TGTGCCACCAGCAGAGACCCGACAGGGAACACTGAAGCTTTCTTT. It encodes CATSRDPTGNTEAFF.

Comments on this clone: Other DNA sequences in the same sample also yield this CDR3. V and J are TRBV5-1 and TRBJ2-1; TRBD1 agrees at 8 bases. The CDR3 is made up of 15 amino acids. V lost 2 bases, J lost 6 bases, and 7 bases stayed unmatched. From germline, CDR1 is SGHRS and CDR2 YFSETQ. CDR3 DNA sequence: TGCGCCAGCAGCTTCGGCCAGGGGGCCGGCAATGAGCAGTTCTTC. Translating it yields CASSFGQGAGNEQFF.

This chain joins TRBV27 and TRBJ1-2; tentatively, D is TRBD1 (6 bases). Per the germline V gene, CDR1 is MNHEY and CDR2 is SMNVEV (reference sequence). The CDR3 length is 15 residues. V was pared by 6 bases and J by 7 bases, with 21 bases between. In DNA, the CDR3 is TGTGCCAGCAGCCACGGGACAAGCAGTATGAGTGGCTACACCTTC. This sequence encodes CASSHGTSSMSGYTF.

The chain joins TRBV19 to TRBJ1-1, with TRBD1 matching over 10 bases. This CDR3 comprises 14 residues. With V trimmed by 5 bases and J by 13 bases, 13 bases remained unmatched. The germline V gene has CDR1 LNHDA and CDR2 SQIVND (reference sequence). This CDR3 is CASSSSRDRGSSFF. The CDR3 coding sequence is TGTGCCAGTAGTTCCTCGAGGGACAGGGGTTCGAGTTTCTTT.

The V gene is TRBV12-5, the J gene TRBJ1-5, with 7 bases matching TRBD1. The trim removed 7 bases at V and 5 bases at J, leaving 5 bases unmatched. This CDR3 contains 13 residues. Germline V CDR1 and CDR2: LGHNT, FRNRAP. This CDR3 reads CASAGQEYQPQHF. CDR3 nucleotides: TGTGCTAGTGCTGGACAGGAGTATCAGCCCCAGCATTTT.

V and J are TRBV30 and TRBJ2-7; D may be TRBD2 (6 bases). The CDR3 is 14 amino acids. Germline V lookup: CDR1 GTSNPN, CDR2 SVGIG (reference sequence). The V and J ends lost 5 bases and 3 bases respectively, with 17 bases between them. The CDR3 nucleotides read TGTGCCTGGGACCGGGACTTAAATAACTACGAGCAGTACTTC. Amino acids: CAWDRDLNNYEQYF.

The V call is TRBV3-1 (or the pseudogene TRBV3-2), the J call TRBJ2-7; 8 bases match TRBD2. V dropped 5 bases and J dropped 4; count of bases not matched to a gene: 13. Per germline, CDR1 LGHDT and CDR2 YNNKEL (reference sequence). The CDR3 has 16 amino acids. CDR3 bases: TGTGCCAGCAGCAAATTGACTAGCGCGGAAACTTACGAGCAGTACTTC. Its protein product is CASSKLTSAETYEQYF.

The CDR3 spells CASSLAGAETQYF. The CDR3 bases are TGTGCCAGCAGCCTAGCGGGAGCGGAGACCCAGTACTTC. The chain recombines TRBV11-2 with TRBJ2-5; TRBD2 matches 10 bases. V lost 5 bases to trimming and J lost 5 bases; unmatched junction nucleotides: 2. The germline gives CDR1 SGHAT, CDR2 FQNNGV. This CDR3 has 13 amino acids.

This chain connects TRBV3-1 (or the pseudogene TRBV3-2) to TRBJ1-6, with D perhaps TRBD1 (6 bases). Germline-derived CDR1 and CDR2 are LGHDT and YNNKEL (reference sequence). Trimming took 5 bases from V and 10 from J, leaving 18 bases between them. CDR3 length equals 15 residues. CDR3 region: CASSYGQLGRSPLHF. In DNA, the CDR3 is TGTGCCAGCAGCTACGGACAGCTGGGAAGGTCACCCCTCCACTTT.

The V and J genes are TRBV11-2 and TRBJ1-4; the D is unclear. V dropped 5 bases and J dropped 1 base, with 11 bases sitting between them. This CDR3 contains 15 residues. Germline V gives CDR1 SGHAT, CDR2 FQNNGV. The chain's CDR3 is CASSPRTGTNEKLFF. DNA for the CDR3: TGTGCCAGCAGCCCGCGGACTGGAACTAATGAAAAACTGTTTTTT.

The chain carries TRBV3-1 (or the pseudogene TRBV3-2) and TRBJ1-4; 7 bases line up with TRBD1. After removal of 5 bases from V and 2 bases from J, the junction contained 5 bases not matched to a gene. CDR1 and CDR2 from the germline V gene are LGHDT and YNNKEL (reference sequence). This CDR3 is 15 amino acids long. CDR3 sequence reads: CASSNRGGTNEKLFF. As DNA, the CDR3 is TGTGCCAGCAGCAACAGGGGCGGCACTAATGAAAAACTGTTTTTT.

This clone was seen a single time. The chain links TRBV6-1 to TRBJ1-2; maybe TRBD1 (5 bases). The germline V gene has CDR1 MNHNS and CDR2 SASEGT. The CDR3 runs 16 residues. V was cut by 0 bases and J by 5 bases, with 16 bases left in between. CDR3 loop: CASSEAVWGGSYGYTF. CDR3 coding DNA: TGTGCCAGCAGTGAAGCAGTATGGGGCGGATCATATGGCTACACCTTC.

As to this clone: At one boundary the junction diverges from the germline segment, which might be a read error. This chain uses TRBV7-7 with TRBJ2-1; TRBD2 might be the D (6 bases). CDR3 length equals 14 residues. Germline CDR1 SSHAT, CDR2 FNYEAQ (reference sequence). The CDR3 loop is CASSLGSRGYEQFF. CDR3 in DNA: TGTGCTAGCAGCTTAGGCTCGCGGGGTTACGAGCAGTTCTTC.

The chain joins TRBV12-5 to TRBJ2-2, with 7 bases identical to TRBD2. The CDR3 is 16 residues long. Germline V gives CDR1 LGHNT, CDR2 FRNRAP. The ends lost 3 bases at V and 6 bases at J; junction bases unmatched: 10. The chain's CDR3 is CASGLGLGHSSGELFF. As DNA, the CDR3 is TGTGCTAGTGGTTTAGGACTAGGACACAGCTCCGGGGAGCTGTTTTTT.

This chain connects TRBV4-1 to TRBJ2-6; perhaps TRBD2 as D (6 bases). CDR1 is MGHRA and CDR2 is YSYEKL in the germline V gene. The V gene lost 1 base and the J gene lost 3 bases, with 13 bases spanning the gap. CDR3 length equals 17 residues. In DNA form, the CDR3 reads TGCGCCAGCAGCCAAGTTTATGGGACTCTTGGGGCCAACGTCCTGACTTTC. This gives the protein CASSQVYGTLGANVLTF.

There are a few counts of this clone. V usage is TRBV7-9 and J usage is TRBJ2-7; TRBD2 matches 8 bases. The V gene end was trimmed by 5 bases and the J gene end by 3 bases; junction bases not matched to a gene: 9. This CDR3 is 15 amino acids long. Germline CDR1 SEHNR, CDR2 FQNEAQ (reference sequence). The CDR3 region has the DNA TGTGCCAGCAGCCCCGGACGGGGGGGTGACTACGAGCAGTACTTC. This sequence encodes CASSPGRGGDYEQYF.

The V and J genes are TRBV9 and TRBJ2-5, with 7 nucleotides matching TRBD2. The CDR3 is made up of 15 amino acids. Losses at the gene ends were 0 bases for V and 4 bases for J; bases not matched to a gene: 6. Per the germline V gene, CDR1 is SGDLS and CDR2 is YYNGEE. CDR3 nucleotide sequence: TGTGCCAGCAGCGTAGCTCCAGCGGGAAGAGAGACCCAGTACTTC. It codes for CASSVAPAGRETQYF.

This clone was recorded once. The chain has TRBV5-1 and TRBJ2-1; weak D call: TRBD1 (5 bases). The CDR3 covers 15 residues. Germline-derived CDR1 and CDR2 are SGHRS and YFSETQ. Trimming took 0 bases from V and 0 from J, leaving 7 bases between them. The CDR3 DNA reads TGCGCCAGCAGCTTGGGAGACAGCTCCTACAATGAGCAGTTCTTC. This codes for CASSLGDSSYNEQFF.